The next 21 T cell receptor beta chains were all read from a single sample in a study of blood T cell repertoires in COVID-19 (dated by TCRdb to about 2020). The library was produced with the immunoSEQ multiplex PCR assay. TCRdb holds this immuneACCESS table with in-frame rearrangements only. Some clones are missing; in checked studies, unresolved V genes explain under half, and the rest has no known cause. The sample records around 160,000 clones, approximately 86% of which are singletons. Of the sample, approximately 4.3% is held by the ten largest clones. The sequenced material came from PBMCs or T cells enriched from blood (not recorded which). These receptors all come from a woman between 35 and 50 years old who had been exposed to COVID-19.

The chain has TRBV27 and TRBJ1-4; D not certain. Germline V lookup: CDR1 MNHEY, CDR2 SMNVEV (reference sequence). CDR3 length: 14 residues. V was clipped by 5 bases and J by 10 bases, with 17 bases between them. CDR3: CASSPQTGLGKLFF. DNA for the CDR3: TGTGCCAGCAGTCCCCAGACGGGTCTCGGAAAACTGTTTTTT.

This chain connects TRBV5-5 to TRBJ1-1; D is undetermined. The germline V gene has CDR1 SGHKS and CDR2 YYEKEE (reference sequence). The CDR3 totals 13 residues. V lost 5 bases and J lost 5, with 13 bases in between. The CDR3 DNA reads TGTGCCAGCAGTCCGTTCGCGTCGACTGAAGCTTTCTTT. Translated: CASSPFASTEAFF.

This rearrangement joins TRBV10-3 to TRBJ2-7; tentative D call: TRBD2 (5 bases). Germline loops: CDR1 ENHRY, CDR2 SYGVKD. Between the trimmed V and J ends, which lost 5 bases and 3 bases, there was a span of 11 bases. This CDR3 region has 13 residues. This chain's CDR3 is CAISSGPNYEQYF. The CDR3 DNA reads as TGTGCCATCAGTAGCGGACCTAACTACGAGCAGTACTTC.

This chain connects TRBV18 to TRBJ1-1; 10 bases match TRBD1. The V gene end was trimmed by 2 bases and the J gene end by 7 bases; junction bases not matched to a gene: 4. The CDR3 runs to 14 residues. Germline assignment: CDR1 KGHSH and CDR2 LQKENI. The DNA for the CDR3 is TGTGCCAGCTCACCAACCGGGACAGGGGTTGAAGCTTTCTTT. Its protein product is CASSPTGTGVEAFF.

This chain joins TRBV29-1 and TRBJ2-3, with D uncertain. Trimming stripped 6 bases from V and 0 bases from J, with 13 bases between. Germline V gives CDR1 SQVTM, CDR2 ANQGSEA. This CDR3 region has 14 residues. The CDR3: CSVSLTRSTDTQYF. In DNA, the CDR3 is TGCAGCGTGTCACTAACCCGTAGCACAGATACGCAGTATTTT.

This chain links TRBV2 with TRBJ1-2; no clear D. The CDR3 spans 13 residues. Germline V gives CDR1 SNHLY, CDR2 FYNNEI. Trimming removed 3 bases from V and 2 bases from J, with 7 bases in between. The CDR3 region has the DNA TGTGCCAGCAGTGATGGAGGGAACTATGGCTACACCTTC. Amino acid sequence: CASSDGGNYGYTF.

This chain joins TRBV5-1 and TRBJ1-4, with 8 bases fitting TRBD1. Trimming at V came to 0 bases and at J to 6 bases, leaving 4 bases not matched to a gene. CDR3 length equals 15 residues. Germline lookup yields CDR1 SGHRS and CDR2 YFSETQ. The CDR3 here is CASSLDRGSDEKLFF. CDR3 sequence (DNA): TGCGCCAGCAGCTTGGACAGGGGGTCGGATGAAAAACTGTTTTTT.

The V call is TRBV5-1, the J call TRBJ2-3; weak D call: TRBD2 (6 bases). Trimming removed 1 base at V and 5 bases at J, with 14 bases between. This CDR3 region has 15 residues. Looked up from germline, CDR1 is SGHRS and CDR2 is YFSETQ. DNA of the CDR3: TGCGCCAGCAGCTTGAACCGGGAGTGGGGAGATACGCAGTATTTT. Residues: CASSLNREWGDTQYF.

This clone was detected once. The V call is TRBV20-1, the J call TRBJ1-1; D possibly corresponds to TRBD1 (5 bases). Germline values: CDR1 DFQATT, CDR2 SNEGSKA (reference sequence). The CDR3 has 8 amino acids. V shed 4 bases and J shed 14 bases, with 8 bases lying between them. The CDR3 loop reads CSANGGFF. CDR3 bases: TGCAGTGCTAACGGGGGGTTCTTT.

The V gene is TRBV10-1, the J gene TRBJ2-1; the D gene is possibly TRBD2 (5 bases). The ends were cut back, 5 bases at V and 12 bases at J, with 11 bases in the middle. The CDR3 extends over 11 amino acids. The germline CDR1 and CDR2 sequences are WNHNN and SYGVQD (reference sequence). The CDR3 protein is CASSFGDAQFF. As DNA, the CDR3 is TGCGCCAGCAGTTTCGGGGATGCGCAGTTCTTC.

V gene TRBV28 combines with J gene TRBJ1-5; D remains unclear. Germline V gene lookup returns CDR1 MDHEN and CDR2 SYDVKM. Trimming left V 6 bases short and J 1 base short, with 16 bases between. The CDR3 loop spans 16 amino acids. In DNA, the CDR3 is TGTGCCAGCAGATTTGGGCTTGGAGGGAGCAATCAGCCCCAGCATTTT. It yields the protein CASRFGLGGSNQPQHF. Combining the CDR3 with reference TRBV28 and TRBJ1-5 gives the whole variable domain DVKVTQSSRYLVKRTGEKVFLECVQDMDHENMFWYRQDPGLGLRLIYFSYDVKMKEKGDIPEGYSVSREKKERFSLILESASTNQTSMYLCASRFGLGGSNQPQHFGDGTRLSIL.

This chain joins TRBV5-1 and TRBJ1-2, with 7 bases fitting TRBD1. The CDR3 has 16 amino acids. Germline CDR1 SGHRS, CDR2 YFSETQ. Losses at the gene ends were 1 base for V and 6 bases for J; bases not matched to a gene: 12. CDR3 region: CASSLRTGVKWDGYTF. The CDR3 DNA reads TGCGCCAGCAGCTTGCGGACAGGAGTAAAGTGGGATGGCTACACCTTC.

This clone was found once. The V call is TRBV7-2, the J call TRBJ1-5, with 7 positions matching TRBD1. The germline V gene encodes CDR1 SGHTA and CDR2 FQGNSA. The CDR3 runs to 15 residues. V was pared by 5 bases and J by 3 bases, with 7 bases of the junction left unmatched. DNA for the CDR3: TGTGCCAGCAGCCCCTTGACAGGGTCCAATCAGCCCCAGCATTTT. It is translated as CASSPLTGSNQPQHF.

This chain joins TRBV28 and TRBJ2-1; 8 bases are shared with TRBD2. The junction had 11 bases not matched to a gene; V was cut back by 6 bases and J by 4 bases. Germline V gene data show CDR1 as MDHEN and CDR2 as SYDVKM. The CDR3 loop spans 16 amino acids. CDR3 nucleotides: TGTGCCAGCAGCCAATCGGTAGCGGGGAGATACAATGAGCAGTTCTTC. This codes for CASSQSVAGRYNEQFF.

The rearrangement links TRBV3-1 (or the pseudogene TRBV3-2) to TRBJ2-6; D gene ambiguous. Germline assignment: CDR1 LGHDT and CDR2 YNNKEL (reference sequence). The V gene lost 4 bases and the J gene lost 0 bases, with 7 bases spanning the gap. The CDR3 has 15 amino acids. The CDR3 reads CASSPVFSGANVLTF. The CDR3, as DNA: TGTGCCAGCAGCCCAGTCTTCTCTGGGGCCAACGTCCTGACTTTC.

The chain combines TRBV29-1 with TRBJ1-1; weak D call: TRBD1 (6 bases). V was pared by 5 bases and J by 8 bases, with 15 bases between. Germline V gives CDR1 SQVTM, CDR2 ANQGSEA. There are 12 residues in the CDR3. The CDR3 is CSVPPGGGEAFF. DNA of the CDR3: TGCAGCGTTCCTCCGGGGGGCGGGGAAGCTTTCTTT.

The genes are TRBV5-8 and TRBJ2-1; 8 bases agree with TRBD1. J lost 0 bases, V lost 0 bases, and 5 bases had no gene match. Germline V gene data show CDR1 as SGHTS and CDR2 as YDEGEE. The CDR3 runs to 17 residues. The DNA of the CDR3 is TGTGCCAGCAGCTTGGTAAAGGGGACAGGCTCCTACAATGAGCAGTTCTTC. This codes for CASSLVKGTGSYNEQFF. The full variable domain, its missing parts supplied by reference TRBV5-8 and TRBJ2-1, is EAGVTQSPTHLIKTRGQQATLRCSPISGHTSVYWYQQALGLGLQFLLWYDEGEERNRGNFPPRFSGRQFPNYSSELNVNALELEDSALYLCASSLVKGTGSYNEQFFGPGTRLTVL.

This clone appeared a single time. The chain recombines TRBV9 with TRBJ1-3, with 10 bases that match TRBD1. The CDR3 extends over 17 amino acids. V trimming: 4 bases; J trimming: 4 bases; junction bases outside the gene matches: 11. Germline assignment: CDR1 SGDLS and CDR2 YYNGEE. CDR3 nucleotides: TGTGCCAGCAGCACCGGTCCCGGGACAGGGGCGGGAAACACCATATATTTT. As protein: CASSTGPGTGAGNTIYF.

The rearrangement uses TRBV7-8 and TRBJ1-4, with 9 bases lining up with TRBD1. This CDR3 comprises 15 residues. The germline V gene encodes CDR1 SGHVS and CDR2 FQNEAQ. Trimming cost V 5 bases and J 8 bases; bases outside gene matches: 9. CDR3 sequence: CASSPPGQGQEKLFF. Written as DNA, the CDR3 is TGTGCCAGCAGCCCCCCGGGACAGGGACAAGAAAAACTGTTTTTT.

The chain carries TRBV6-6 and TRBJ2-3; the match to TRBD1 covers 9 bases. V lost 5 bases, J lost 5 bases, and 14 bases stayed unmatched. CDR1 is MNHNY, CDR2 SVGAGI, per germline (reference sequence). The CDR3 is 17 amino acids. This CDR3 is CASSPRTGAFLGDTQYF. The CDR3, as DNA: TGTGCCAGCAGTCCCCGGACAGGGGCCTTTTTGGGAGATACGCAGTATTTT.

The chain links TRBV2 to TRBJ2-5; TRBD2 agrees at 7 bases. The CDR3 is 14 amino acids. With 1 base clipped from V and 7 bases from J, the junction kept 6 bases outside the gene matches. Germline CDR1 SNHLY, CDR2 FYNNEI. The CDR3 DNA reads as TGTGCCAGCAGTGAAGTTACTAGCGACGGGACCCAGTACTTC. Protein product: CASSEVTSDGTQYF.